Following are 4 T cell receptor beta chains from one sample sequenced in a study of shared clonotypes between healthy human individuals. TCRdb's table, derived via immunoSEQ multiplex PCR, lists solely in-frame clones and lacks some. The profile shows roughly 2,000,000 clones, over 85% of them singletons. Positively selected for CCR7, the CD45RO-negative cells used as naive CD8 cells excluded terminally differentiated effector memory CD45RA+ cells. Material for sequencing was naive CD8+ T cells from PBMCs. These receptors all stem from a man aged 18-30 years in good health. Some clones in this sample may be carry-over from other donors' samples.

This chain joins TRBV7-9 and TRBJ2-2, with D unclear. Germline V gene data show CDR1 as SEHNR and CDR2 as FQNEAQ (reference sequence). V was trimmed by 5 bases and J by 13 bases, leaving 11 bases between them. This CDR3 has 11 amino acids. The DNA for the CDR3 is TGTGCCAGCAGCCCCTTGATAGGGCTGTTTTTT. The encoded protein is CASSPLIGLFF.

The CDR3 sequence is CASSIWLAGDEQYF. The CDR3 DNA follows: TGTGCCAGTAGTATTTGGCTAGCGGGAGACGAGCAGTACTTC. The rearrangement uses TRBV19 and TRBJ2-7, with TRBD2 identical over 10 bases. This CDR3 is built from 14 residues. The germline CDR1 and CDR2 sequences are LNHDA and SQIVND (reference sequence). J gave up 5 bases and V 3 bases, and 4 bases lay outside the gene matches.

The rearrangement links TRBV10-2 to TRBJ2-7, with a tentative D call TRBD2 (6 bases). CDR3 length: 14 residues. Germline V lookup: CDR1 WSHSY, CDR2 SAAADI. V lost 4 bases, J lost 3 bases, and 13 bases lay in between. The CDR3 loop reads CASSVGGVYYEQYF. CDR3 DNA sequence: TGCGCCAGCAGTGTGGGAGGCGTCTACTACGAGCAGTACTTC.

The rearrangement links TRBV27 to TRBJ2-1, with 11 positions matching TRBD2. The CDR3 consists of 16 residues. J lost 7 bases, V lost 2 bases, and 7 bases had no gene match. Germline CDR1 reads MNHEY; CDR2 reads SMNVEV (reference sequence). The CDR3 protein is CASSLNSGRVLNEQFF. The CDR3 bases are TGTGCCAGCAGTTTAAATAGCGGGAGGGTGTTGAATGAGCAGTTCTTC.